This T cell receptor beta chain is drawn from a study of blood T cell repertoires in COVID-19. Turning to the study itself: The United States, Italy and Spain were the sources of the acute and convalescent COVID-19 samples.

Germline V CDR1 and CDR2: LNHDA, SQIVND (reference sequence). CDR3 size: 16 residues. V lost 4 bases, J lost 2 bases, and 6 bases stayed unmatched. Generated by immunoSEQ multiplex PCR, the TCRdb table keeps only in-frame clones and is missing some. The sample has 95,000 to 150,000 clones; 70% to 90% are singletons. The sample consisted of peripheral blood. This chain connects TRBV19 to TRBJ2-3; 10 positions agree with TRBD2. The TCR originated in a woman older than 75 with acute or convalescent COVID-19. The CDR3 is CASSNLAGDYTDTQYF. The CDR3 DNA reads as TGTGCCAGTAGTAATCTAGCGGGAGATTACACAGATACGCAGTATTTT.